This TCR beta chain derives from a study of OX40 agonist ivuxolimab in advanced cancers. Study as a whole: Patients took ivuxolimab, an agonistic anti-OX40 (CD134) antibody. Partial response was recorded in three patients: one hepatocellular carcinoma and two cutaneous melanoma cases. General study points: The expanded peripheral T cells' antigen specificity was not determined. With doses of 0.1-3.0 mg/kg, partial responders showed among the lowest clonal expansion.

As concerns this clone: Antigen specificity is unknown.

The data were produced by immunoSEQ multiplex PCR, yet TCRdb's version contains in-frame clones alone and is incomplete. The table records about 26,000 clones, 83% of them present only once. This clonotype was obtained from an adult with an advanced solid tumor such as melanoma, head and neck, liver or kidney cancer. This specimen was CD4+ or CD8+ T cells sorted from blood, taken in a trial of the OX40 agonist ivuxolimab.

The CDR3 region is CASSQVQGAHYGYTF. CDR3 DNA sequence: TGCGCCAGCAGCCAAGTTCAGGGGGCTCACTATGGCTACACCTTC. The chain carries TRBV4-1 and TRBJ1-2, with 8 positions matching TRBD1. The CDR3 length is 15 residues. The germline V gene has CDR1 MGHRA and CDR2 YSYEKL. The J segment lost 3 bases and the V segment lost 1 base, leaving 4 bases of the junction unmatched.